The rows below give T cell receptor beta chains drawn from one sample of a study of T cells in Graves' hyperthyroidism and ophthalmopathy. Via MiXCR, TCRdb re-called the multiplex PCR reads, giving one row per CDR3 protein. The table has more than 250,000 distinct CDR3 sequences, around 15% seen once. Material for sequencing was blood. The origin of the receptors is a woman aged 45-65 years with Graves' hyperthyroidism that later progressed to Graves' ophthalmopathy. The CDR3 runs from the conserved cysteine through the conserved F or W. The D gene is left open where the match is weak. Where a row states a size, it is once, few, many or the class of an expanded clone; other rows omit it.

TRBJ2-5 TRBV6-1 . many TGTGCCAGTAGGGAAGTGGAGACCCAGTACTTC CASREVETQYF
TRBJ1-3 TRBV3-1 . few TGTGCCAGCAGCCAAGATAATAGTATATCCTTACCAAACACCATATATTTT CASSQDNSISLPNTIYF
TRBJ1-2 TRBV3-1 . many TGTGCCAGCAGCCAAGGGTTACAGGGAATAGGCTACACCTTC CASSQGLQGIGYTF
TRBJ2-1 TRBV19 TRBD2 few TGTGCCAGTAGTGCGACTAGCGGGAGCTACTCCTACAATGAGCAGTTCTTC CASSATSGSYSYNEQFF
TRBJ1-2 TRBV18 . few TGTGCCAGCTCACCAAGGGTCGAGAACTATGGCTACACCTTC CASSPRVENYGYTF
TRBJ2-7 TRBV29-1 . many TGCAGCGTTCCGGGACCGCTATACGAGCAGTACTTC CSVPGPLYEQYF
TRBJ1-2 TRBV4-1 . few TGCGCCAGCAGCCAAATAGGTTACAGCAAAAACTATGGCTACACCTTC CASSQIGYSKNYGYTF
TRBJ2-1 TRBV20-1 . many TGCAGTGCTAGAGATTGGCGTGGCGGGACTCGGAGCTCCTACAATGAGCAGTTCTTC CSARDWRGGTRSSYNEQFF
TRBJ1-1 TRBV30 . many TGTGCCTGGAGTGGTTCAAAGGGGTGGGGCACTGAAGCTTTCTTT CAWSGSKGWGTEAFF
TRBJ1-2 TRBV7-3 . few TGTGCCAGCAGCTTAGGGGGGGTTGGCTACACCTTC CASSLGGVGYTF
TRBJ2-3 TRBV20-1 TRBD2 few TGCAGTGGGGGGGCTAGCGGGAGTAGTACGCAGTATTTT CSGGASGSSTQYF
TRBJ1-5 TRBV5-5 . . TGTGCCAGCAGCTGGTTGGATAGCAATCAGCCCCAGCATTTT CASSWLDSNQPQHF
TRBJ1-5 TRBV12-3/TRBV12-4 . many TGTGCCAGCAGTTTAGACGGACAGCCCCAGCATTTT CASSLDGQPQHF
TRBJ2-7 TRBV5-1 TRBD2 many TGCGCCAGCAGCTTTAGGGACTACTCCTACGAGCAGTACTTC CASSFRDYSYEQYF
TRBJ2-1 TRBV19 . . TGTGCCAGTAGTATTCGTAGCAAAGGTGAGCAGTTCTTC CASSIRSKGEQFF
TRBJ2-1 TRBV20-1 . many TGCAGTGCGGAGGGGGGGGTACGCTCCTACAATGAGCAGTTCTTC CSAEGGVRSYNEQFF
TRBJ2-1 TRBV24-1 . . TGTGCCACCCAGAGTGGAGGGGTCTACAATGAGCAGTTCTTC CATQSGGVYNEQFF
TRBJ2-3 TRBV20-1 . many TGCAGTGCTAGAGATAACGGGGGAACAGATACGCAGTATTTT CSARDNGGTDTQYF
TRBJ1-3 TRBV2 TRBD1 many TGTGCCAGCACCTGGACAGGTGGAAACACCATATATTTT CASTWTGGNTIYF
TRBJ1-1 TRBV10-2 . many TGCGCCAGCCGAGAAGGGCAGGTGAACACTGAAGCTTTCTTT CASREGQVNTEAFF
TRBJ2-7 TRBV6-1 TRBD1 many TGTGCCAGCAGACCCCACGGGACAGGCCACTACGAGCAGTACTTC CASRPHGTGHYEQYF
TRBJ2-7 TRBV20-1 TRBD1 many TGCAGTGCTTACACGGGACAGAACTACGAGCAGTACTTC CSAYTGQNYEQYF
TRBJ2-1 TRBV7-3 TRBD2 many TGTGCCAGCAGCCAGGGTAGCGGGATTGGGGATGAGCAGTTCTTC CASSQGSGIGDEQFF
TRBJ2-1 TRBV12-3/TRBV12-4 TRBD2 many TGTGCCAGCAGCTGGACCGGGACTAGCGGGGGGAATGAGCAGTTCTTC CASSWTGTSGGNEQFF